Each of the 6 T cell receptor beta chains below was sequenced from the same sample in a study of OX40 agonist ivuxolimab in advanced cancers. TCRdb's table, derived via immunoSEQ multiplex PCR, lists solely in-frame clones and lacks some. This table holds 100,000 or so clones, roughly 84% found once. The source material was CD4+ or CD8+ T cells sorted from blood, sampled in a trial of the OX40 agonist ivuxolimab. These receptors all stem from an adult with an advanced solid tumor such as melanoma, head and neck, liver or kidney cancer.

V is TRBV7-3 and J is TRBJ2-1; TRBD2 matches at 8 bases. V shed 2 bases, J shed 7 bases, and the junction held 10 bases outside the gene matches. Per the germline V gene, CDR1 is SGHTA and CDR2 is FQGTGA. CDR3 length equals 16 residues. In nucleotides, the CDR3 is TGTGCCAGCAGCTTAGGGGCGGGAGGCGGATGGAATGAGCAGTTCTTC. Its translation: CASSLGAGGGWNEQFF.

This rearrangement joins TRBV11-3 to TRBJ2-3; 9 nucleotides agree with TRBD2. Germline V CDR1 and CDR2: SGHNT, YENEEA. V lost 0 bases, J lost 6 bases, and 7 bases stayed unmatched. CDR3 length equals 16 residues. CDR3 loop: CASSLEGSGSFDTQYF. The CDR3 DNA reads as TGTGCCAGCAGCTTAGAGGGTAGCGGGAGTTTCGATACGCAGTATTTT. The whole variable domain, filled in from reference TRBV11-3 and TRBJ2-3, reads EAGVVQSPRYKIIEKKQPVAFWCNPISGHNTLYWYLQNLGQGPELLIRYENEEAVDDSQLPKDRFSAERLKGVDSTLKIQPAELGDSAVYLCASSLEGSGSFDTQYFGPGTRLTVL.

The chain carries TRBV7-2 and TRBJ1-3; D is undetermined. There are 12 residues in the CDR3. Germline assignment: CDR1 SGHTA and CDR2 FQGNSA. V was clipped by 5 bases and J by 9 bases, with 11 bases between them. CDR3 nucleotides: TGTGCCAGCAGCCAAGAGCGGGCCACCATATATTTT. Its protein is CASSQERATIYF.

The chain carries TRBV19 and TRBJ2-3; no clear D. The length of the CDR3 is 11 residues. V lost 8 bases and J lost 6, with 9 bases in between. Germline loops: CDR1 LNHDA, CDR2 SQIVND (reference sequence). DNA for the CDR3: TGTGCCAGTGGCCCCCAGGATACGCAGTATTTT. It translates to CASGPQDTQYF. Drawing the rest from reference TRBV19 and TRBJ2-3, the complete variable domain is DGGITQSPKYLFRKEGQNVTLSCEQNLNHDAMYWYRQDPGQGLRLIYYSQIVNDFQKGDIAEGYSVSREKKESFPLTVTSAQKNPTAFYLCASGPQDTQYFGPGTRLTVL.

This chain joins TRBV5-1 and TRBJ2-7, with 7 nucleotides matching TRBD2. J lost 2 bases, V lost 0 bases, and 17 bases had no gene match. Germline V gives CDR1 SGHRS, CDR2 YFSETQ. The CDR3 consists of 19 residues. CDR3 amino acids: CASSLEWPVTGLPPYEQYF. CDR3 nucleotide sequence: TGCGCCAGCAGCTTGGAATGGCCAGTAACGGGACTACCCCCCTACGAGCAGTACTTC.

Only a few counts were recorded for this clone. The chain carries TRBV5-1 and TRBJ2-7, with no clear D. This CDR3 region has 13 residues. Germline loops: CDR1 SGHRS, CDR2 YFSETQ. V gave up 4 bases and J gave up 3 bases, with 11 bases separating them. CDR3 in DNA: TGCGCCAGCAGCCCGGACGTCGGCTACGAGCAGTACTTC. Translation: CASSPDVGYEQYF.